The sequence of this T cell receptor (beta chain) was determined in a study of somatic mutations in cytotoxic T cells in rheumatoid arthritis. Study overall: Collection of patient blood (approximately 30 ml EDTA) took place right after diagnosis, before any treatment. Selected T-cell populations stained with V beta antibodies were isolated by flow sorting to nearly 100% purity; these included V beta1+ cells subjected to TCRB sequencing.

Sequencing was performed with immunoSEQ multiplex PCR; in TCRdb, only in-frame clones are kept and a portion is missing. The sample includes roughly 30,000 clones, 82% of them seen just once. On this clone itself: The antigen is unknown.

Study-level findings and limits: Statistically, CD8+ T-cell clonality was not significantly distinct between individuals with rheumatoid arthritis and age-matched healthy controls. Clonality of CD8+ cells rose with age in rheumatoid arthritis patients but not healthy controls.

The receptor comes from an adult with rheumatoid arthritis. The sample consisted of CD8+ T cells sorted from blood.

CDR3 amino acids: CASSFVAPSTDTQYF. The CDR3, as DNA: TGTGCCAGCAGTTTCGTAGCGCCTAGCACAGATACGCAGTATTTT. The rearrangement uses TRBV28 and TRBJ2-3, with D maybe TRBD2 (5 bases). CDR1 is MDHEN, CDR2 SYDVKM, per germline. Trimming took 3 bases from V and 0 from J, leaving 10 bases between them. The CDR3 covers 15 residues. Full variable domain (rest looked up from reference TRBV28 and TRBJ2-3): DVKVTQSSRYLVKRTGEKVFLECVQDMDHENMFWYRQDPGLGLRLIYFSYDVKMKEKGDIPEGYSVSREKKERFSLILESASTNQTSMYLCASSFVAPSTDTQYFGPGTRLTVL.